These T cell receptor beta chains were read from a single sample in a study of blood T cells in healthy people across ages. TCRdb recomputed calls from the 5' RACE reads with MiXCR, one row per CDR3 protein. Among around 1.7 million distinct CDR3 sequences listed, about 28% were seen once. The specimen sequenced was blood. Receptors originate from a woman aged 25 to 39 in good health. The CDR3 runs from the conserved cysteine through the conserved F or W. D genes are given only for firm matches. Size tells how often a clone was seen (once, few, many) or the class of an expanded clone, and some rows leave it out.

>TRBV7-2|TRBJ1-2|NA|few
CASSLGRASAYGYTF
TGTGCCAGCAGCTTAGGTCGTGCGTCAGCCTATGGCTACACCTTC
>TRBV9|TRBJ2-3|NA|NA
CASSVGPSSSTDTQYF
TGTGCCAGCAGCGTAGGGCCATCCTCTAGCACAGATACGCAGTATTTT
>TRBV30|TRBJ2-7|NA|NA
CAWRAGTSASEQYF
TGTGCCTGGCGGGCTGGGACTTCTGCCTCCGAGCAGTACTTC
>TRBV6-5|TRBJ1-1|NA|once
CASSRSEDTEAFF
TGTGCCAGCAGTCGATCCGAGGACACTGAAGCTTTCTTT
>TRBV4-3|TRBJ2-6|TRBD2|NA
CASSQASGSGATVLTF
TGCGCCAGCAGTCAGGCTAGCGGGAGTGGGGCCACCGTCCTGACTTTC
>TRBV5-1|TRBJ2-1|TRBD2|NA
CASSSFASGGAIYNEQFF
TGCGCCAGCAGCTCCTTCGCTAGCGGGGGGGCCATCTACAATGAGCAGTTCTTC
>TRBV10-3|TRBJ2-7|TRBD1|many
CAISGGDRVYEQYF
TGTGCCATCAGTGGAGGGGACAGGGTCTACGAGCAGTACTTC
>TRBV7-2|TRBJ1-5|NA|few
CASAFGTSNQPQHF
TGTGCCAGCGCATTCGGGACAAGCAATCAGCCCCAGCATTTT
>TRBV29-1|TRBJ2-1|TRBD2|NA
CSVEKQLGLADNEQFF
TGCAGCGTTGAAAAGCAGCTGGGACTAGCGGACAATGAGCAGTTCTTC
>TRBV2|TRBJ1-4|NA|NA
CASVPHSATNEKLFF
TGTGCCAGCGTACCTCACTCTGCAACTAATGAAAAACTGTTTTTT
>TRBV5-1|TRBJ2-6|TRBD1|few
CASSFVRGSSGANVLTF
TGCGCCAGCAGCTTCGTCAGGGGGAGCTCTGGGGCCAACGTCCTGACTTTC
>TRBV12-3/TRBV12-4|TRBJ1-1|NA|few
CASTRGSLNTEAFF
TGTGCCAGCACCCGAGGGAGCTTGAACACTGAAGCTTTCTTT
>TRBV9|TRBJ2-7|TRBD2|few
CASSVGRGLASAEQYF
TGTGCCAGCAGCGTAGGTCGGGGACTAGCAAGCGCCGAGCAGTACTTC
>TRBV7-2|TRBJ2-4|NA|NA
CASSLDSSFGKNIQYF
TGTGCCAGCAGCCTAGACAGTAGCTTTGGCAAAAACATTCAGTACTTC
>TRBV7-9|TRBJ2-4|NA|NA
CASSLGPRGTIQDF
TGTGCCAGCAGCTTAGGCCCCAGGGGAACGATTCAGGACTTC
>TRBV7-2|TRBJ1-2|NA|NA
CASSLGGGNNGYTF
TGTGCCAGCAGCTTAGGAGGAGGGAACAATGGCTACACCTTC
>TRBV13|TRBJ2-4|NA|NA
CASSLLRENIQYF
TGTGCCAGCAGCTTACTCAGGGAAAACATTCAGTACTTC
>TRBV6-5|TRBJ1-2|NA|NA
CASSYEGGANYGYTF
TGTGCCAGCAGTTACGAGGGAGGGGCCAACTATGGCTACACCTTC
>TRBV6-1|TRBJ1-5|NA|few
CASSRGWGRGSSNQPQHF
TGTGCCAGCAGTCGAGGATGGGGGCGCGGATCTAGCAATCAGCCCCAGCATTTT
>TRBV20-1|TRBJ2-1|TRBD1|NA
CSAIVEIGQGTHNEQFF
TGCAGTGCTATCGTTGAAATCGGACAGGGGACCCACAATGAGCAGTTCTTC
>TRBV3-1|TRBJ2-7|NA|NA
CASSQRHSYEQYF
TGTGCCAGCAGCCAAAGACACAGCTACGAGCAGTACTTC
>TRBV5-1|TRBJ2-3|NA|NA
CASRQEWDTDTQYF
TGCGCCAGCAGACAGGAGTGGGACACAGATACGCAGTATTTT
>TRBV20-1|TRBJ2-7|NA|many
CSARRVPSYEQYF
TGCAGTGCTCGCCGGGTCCCTTCCTACGAGCAGTACTTC
>TRBV29-1|TRBJ2-1|NA|many
CSVGRGLSSYNEQFF
TGCAGCGTCGGACGTGGACTCTCCTCCTACAATGAGCAGTTCTTC
>TRBV3-1|TRBJ1-1|NA|NA
CASSQFNTEAFF
TGTGCCAGCAGCCAGTTCAACACTGAAGCTTTCTTT
>TRBV7-9|TRBJ2-3|NA|NA
CASSPGTLSPDTQYF
TGTGCCAGCAGCCCCGGGACTTTATCCCCAGATACGCAGTATTTT
>TRBV3-1|TRBJ2-5|NA|few
CASSQASNPYQETQYF
TGTGCCAGCAGCCAAGCGTCGAATCCGTACCAAGAGACCCAGTACTTC
>TRBV20-1|TRBJ2-1|TRBD2|NA
CSASTGTRGVNEQFF
TGCAGTGCTTCAACCGGGACTAGAGGAGTTAATGAGCAGTTCTTC
>TRBV7-2|TRBJ2-6|NA|NA
CANSSLSSSGANVLTF
TGTGCCAACAGCTCCCTTTCTAGCTCCGGGGCCAACGTCCTGACTTTC
>TRBV7-3|TRBJ2-1|NA|NA
CASSPQAGNNEQFF
TGTGCCAGCAGCCCACAGGCAGGAAACAATGAGCAGTTCTTC
>TRBV29-1|TRBJ2-5|TRBD2|many
CSVEEPGGNQETQYF
TGCAGCGTTGAAGAACCCGGGGGGAACCAAGAGACCCAGTACTTC
>TRBV29-1|TRBJ2-3|NA|few
CSVGLRLSSDTQYF
TGCAGCGTGGGGCTCCGGCTTAGCTCAGATACGCAGTATTTT
>TRBV5-1|TRBJ2-5|NA|once
CASSFLGVKPETQDF
TGCGCCAGCAGCTTCCTCGGTGTGAAGCCAGAGACCCAGGACTTC
>TRBV6-2/TRBV6-3|TRBJ2-1|TRBD2|NA
CASSYSPGLAASYNEQFF
TGTGCCAGCAGTTACTCCCCGGGACTAGCGGCCTCCTACAATGAGCAGTTCTTC
>TRBV15|TRBJ1-5|NA|NA
CATSREQGRPQHF
TGTGCCACCAGCAGGGAACAGGGCCGGCCCCAGCATTTT
>TRBV3-1|TRBJ2-5|TRBD2|few
CASSQDRLASIETQYF
TGTGCCAGCAGCCAAGATCGACTAGCGAGTATAGAGACCCAGTACTTC
>TRBV10-3|TRBJ2-7|TRBD2|NA
CAISEKGSSGSYEQYF
TGTGCCATCAGTGAGAAAGGGTCTAGCGGCTCCTACGAGCAGTACTTC
>TRBV20-1|TRBJ2-7|NA|NA
CSANEWGDEQYF
TGCAGTGCAAACGAGTGGGGGGACGAGCAGTACTTC
>TRBV4-1|TRBJ2-5|TRBD2|many
CASSQGPSGGNQETQYF
TGCGCCAGCAGCCAAGGTCCTAGCGGGGGGAACCAAGAGACCCAGTACTTC
>TRBV7-2|TRBJ2-7|NA|NA
CASSLSRGAYNEQYF
TGTGCCAGCAGCTTAAGCCGGGGGGCTTACAATGAGCAGTACTTC
>TRBV20-1|TRBJ2-5|NA|many
CSARSPGAGETQYF
TGCAGTGCTAGATCCCCGGGCGCCGGGGAGACCCAGTACTTC
>TRBV4-3|TRBJ2-3|NA|few
CASSHQRGTPGTDTQYF
TGCGCCAGCAGCCACCAGAGGGGGACTCCCGGCACAGATACGCAGTATTTT
>TRBV5-1|TRBJ2-7|TRBD2|few
CASSLSATSGASPYEQYF
TGCGCCAGCAGCTTGAGCGCAACTAGCGGGGCATCCCCCTACGAGCAGTACTTC
>TRBV5-1|TRBJ2-2|TRBD2|NA
CASSFIAGGLTGELFF
TGCGCCAGCAGCTTTATAGCGGGAGGGCTCACCGGGGAGCTGTTTTTT
>TRBV10-3|TRBJ2-7|TRBD2|many
CAIRDSGNDEQYF
TGTGCCATCAGAGACAGCGGGAACGACGAGCAGTACTTC
>TRBV6-6|TRBJ1-4|NA|few
CASSYPPGFATNEKLFF
TGTGCCAGCAGTTACCCGCCAGGGTTTGCAACTAATGAAAAACTGTTTTTT
>TRBV12-3/TRBV12-4|TRBJ1-4|NA|NA
CASSFTGTTNEKRFF
TGTGCCAGCAGTTTTACCGGGACAACTAATGAAAAACGGTTTTTT
>TRBV28|TRBJ2-7|NA|many
CASSLTVKYEQYF
TGTGCCAGCAGCCTGACAGTTAAATACGAGCAGTACTTC
>TRBV12-5|TRBJ2-3|NA|NA
CASGPSWGMGTDTQYF
TGTGCTAGTGGTCCCTCCTGGGGTATGGGGACAGATACGCAGTATTTT
>TRBV6-5|TRBJ2-7|NA|many
CASSYSGEQYF
TGTGCCAGCAGTTACTCTGGCGAGCAGTACTTC